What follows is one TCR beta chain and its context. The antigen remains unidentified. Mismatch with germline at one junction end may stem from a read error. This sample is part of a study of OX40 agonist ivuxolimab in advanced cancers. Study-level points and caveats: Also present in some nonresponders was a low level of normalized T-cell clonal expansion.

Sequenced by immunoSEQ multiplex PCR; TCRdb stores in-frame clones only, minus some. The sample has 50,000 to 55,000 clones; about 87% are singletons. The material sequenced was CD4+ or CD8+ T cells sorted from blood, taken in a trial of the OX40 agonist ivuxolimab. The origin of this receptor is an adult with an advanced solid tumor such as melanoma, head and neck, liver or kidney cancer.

The CDR3 spells CSAPKGLVPAF. DNA for the CDR3: TGCAGTGCTCCTAAGGGGCTGGTCCCAGCATTT. The rearrangement joins TRBV20-1 to TRBJ1-5, with a tentative D call TRBD1 (5 bases). CDR3 size: 11 residues. CDR1 and CDR2 from the germline V gene are DFQATT and SNEGSKA (reference sequence).